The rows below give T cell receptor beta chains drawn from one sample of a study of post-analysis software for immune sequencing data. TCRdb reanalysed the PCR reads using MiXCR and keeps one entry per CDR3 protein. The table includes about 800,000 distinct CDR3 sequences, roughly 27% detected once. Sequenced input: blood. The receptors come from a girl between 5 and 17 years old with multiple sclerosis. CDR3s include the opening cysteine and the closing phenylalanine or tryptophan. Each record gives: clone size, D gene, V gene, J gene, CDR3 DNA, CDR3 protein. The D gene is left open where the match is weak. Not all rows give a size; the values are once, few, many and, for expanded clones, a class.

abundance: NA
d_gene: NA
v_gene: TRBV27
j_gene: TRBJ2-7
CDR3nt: TGTGCCAGCAGTTTATCCGTAGGGAGGGAGCAGTACTTC
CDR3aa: CASSLSVGREQYF

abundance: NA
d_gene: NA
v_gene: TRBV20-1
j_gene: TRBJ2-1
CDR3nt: TGCAGTGCTAGAGGGGGAGACTATGGGTACTGGAATGAGCAGTTCTTC
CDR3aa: CSARGGDYGYWNEQFF

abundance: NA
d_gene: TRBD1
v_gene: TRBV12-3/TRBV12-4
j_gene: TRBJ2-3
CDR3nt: TGTGCCAGCAGTTCGGGACAGGACTCTAGGCGAGATACGCAGTATTTT
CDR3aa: CASSSGQDSRRDTQYF

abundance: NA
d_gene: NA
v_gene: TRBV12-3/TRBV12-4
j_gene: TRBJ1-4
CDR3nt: TGCGCCAGCAGTGGCACGGGTTGGGCTAATGAAAAACTGTTTTTT
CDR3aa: CASSGTGWANEKLFF

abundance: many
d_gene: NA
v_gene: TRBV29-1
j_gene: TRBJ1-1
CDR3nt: TGCAGCGTTTGGGCGACGGTGAACACTGAAGCTTTCTTT
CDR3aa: CSVWATVNTEAFF

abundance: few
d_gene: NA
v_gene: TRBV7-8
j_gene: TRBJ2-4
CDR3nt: TGTGCCAGCAGCATCTCACCCCGGGACTTTGTGTACTTC
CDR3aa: CASSISPRDFVYF

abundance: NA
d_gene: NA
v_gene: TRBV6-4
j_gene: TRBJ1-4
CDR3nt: TGTGCCAGCAGTGCAAACAGGGCGGGGCAACTCGACCGAGAGAAACTGTTTTTT
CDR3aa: CASSANRAGQLDREKLFF

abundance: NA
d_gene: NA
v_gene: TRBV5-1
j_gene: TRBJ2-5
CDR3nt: TGCGCCAGCAGCGGGCCGTGGAAGGAGTTGGGAGAGACCCAGTACTTC
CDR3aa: CASSGPWKELGETQYF

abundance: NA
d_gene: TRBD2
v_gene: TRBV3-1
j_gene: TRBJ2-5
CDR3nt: TGTGCCAGCAGCCGAACGACTAGCGGGGATCAAGAGACCCAGTACTTC
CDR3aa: CASSRTTSGDQETQYF

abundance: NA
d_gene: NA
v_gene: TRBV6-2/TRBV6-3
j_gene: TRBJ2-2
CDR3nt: TGTGCCAGCAGCCCAGGGCTGGTGAACACCGGGGAGCTGTTTTTT
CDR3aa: CASSPGLVNTGELFF

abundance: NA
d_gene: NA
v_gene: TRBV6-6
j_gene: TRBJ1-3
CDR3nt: TGTGCCAGCAGTTACTCCGGGACGGGCGGAAACACCATATATTTT
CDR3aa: CASSYSGTGGNTIYF

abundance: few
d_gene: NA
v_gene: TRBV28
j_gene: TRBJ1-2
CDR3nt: TGTGCCAGCAGTCTCCCGACAGGCGTAGGCTATGGCTACACCTTC
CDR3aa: CASSLPTGVGYGYTF

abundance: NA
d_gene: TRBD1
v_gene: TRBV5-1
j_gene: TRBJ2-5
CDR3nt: TGCGCCAGCAGCCTACAGACAGGGGCTGAAGAGACCCAGTACTTC
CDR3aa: CASSLQTGAEETQYF

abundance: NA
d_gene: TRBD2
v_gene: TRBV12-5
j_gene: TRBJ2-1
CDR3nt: TGTGCTAGTGGTTTGGCGGCGGGAGGGCCACTCAATGAGCAGTTCTTC
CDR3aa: CASGLAAGGPLNEQFF

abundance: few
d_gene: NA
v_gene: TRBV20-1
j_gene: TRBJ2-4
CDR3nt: TGCAGTGCTAGGCCCGCGTCCAAAAACATTCAGTACTTC
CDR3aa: CSARPASKNIQYF

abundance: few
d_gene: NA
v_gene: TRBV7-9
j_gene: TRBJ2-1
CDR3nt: TGTGCCAGCAGCGCCCGCCCTACCGAGGGGCAGTTCTTC
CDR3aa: CASSARPTEGQFF

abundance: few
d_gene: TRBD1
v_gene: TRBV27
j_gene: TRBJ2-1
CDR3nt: TGTGCCAGCGCCCCCGGGACAGCGAACAATGAGCAGTTCTTC
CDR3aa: CASAPGTANNEQFF

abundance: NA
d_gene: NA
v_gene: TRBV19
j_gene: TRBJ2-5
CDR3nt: TGTGCCAGTAGTAGGAGGTTGATGGAGACCCAGTACTTC
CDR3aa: CASSRRLMETQYF

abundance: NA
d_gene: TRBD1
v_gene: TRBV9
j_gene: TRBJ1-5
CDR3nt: TGTGCCGGCAGCGGAGGACAGGAAAATCAGCCCCAGCATTTT
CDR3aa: CAGSGGQENQPQHF

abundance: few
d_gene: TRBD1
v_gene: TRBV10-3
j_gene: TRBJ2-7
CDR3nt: TGTGCCATCAGCAGAGGACAGGGGGCCTACGAGCAGTACTTC
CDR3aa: CAISRGQGAYEQYF

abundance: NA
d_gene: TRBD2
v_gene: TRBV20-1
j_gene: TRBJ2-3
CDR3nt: TGCAGTGTAGGGACTAGCGGGGGATCCACAGATACGCAGTATTTT
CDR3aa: CSVGTSGGSTDTQYF

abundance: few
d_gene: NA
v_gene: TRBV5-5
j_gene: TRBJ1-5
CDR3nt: TGTGCCAGCAGCTTGGGGGTCCGGGAGCTTCTTCAGCCCCAGCATTTT
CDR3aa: CASSLGVRELLQPQHF

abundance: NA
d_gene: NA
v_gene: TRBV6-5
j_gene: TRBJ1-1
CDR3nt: TGTGCCAGCAGTTACTCGAACAGAGGTGACACTGAAGCTTTCTTT
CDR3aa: CASSYSNRGDTEAFF

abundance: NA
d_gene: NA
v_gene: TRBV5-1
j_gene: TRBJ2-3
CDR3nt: TGCGCCAGCAGCTTGGACTCTGCGTACTCCGAGGGAGATACGCAGTATTTT
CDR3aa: CASSLDSAYSEGDTQYF

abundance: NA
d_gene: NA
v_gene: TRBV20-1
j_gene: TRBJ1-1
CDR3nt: TGCAGTGCTAGTCTCCCCAGTCCTGAAGCTTTCTTT
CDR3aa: CSASLPSPEAFF

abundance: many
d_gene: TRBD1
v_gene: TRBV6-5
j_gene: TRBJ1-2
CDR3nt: TGTGCCAGCAGTTACTGGCAGGGGGCGTACTATGGCTACACCTTC
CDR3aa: CASSYWQGAYYGYTF

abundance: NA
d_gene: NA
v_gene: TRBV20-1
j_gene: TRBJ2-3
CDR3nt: TGCAGTGCTAGGGTAGGGAAGAGTAGCACAGATACGCAGTATTTT
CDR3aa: CSARVGKSSTDTQYF

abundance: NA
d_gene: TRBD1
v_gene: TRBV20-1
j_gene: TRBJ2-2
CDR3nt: TGCAGTGCTGGACAGGTCGCGAACACCGGGGAGCTGTTTTTT
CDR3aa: CSAGQVANTGELFF

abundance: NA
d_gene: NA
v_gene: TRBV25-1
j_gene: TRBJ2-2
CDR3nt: TGTGCCAGCAGCCTAAAAGGGGTAGGGGAGCTGTTTTTT
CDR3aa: CASSLKGVGELFF

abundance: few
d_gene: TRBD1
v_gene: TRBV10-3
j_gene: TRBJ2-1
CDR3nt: TGTGCCATCCGGGACAGTCGACTCAATGAGCAGTTCTTC
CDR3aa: CAIRDSRLNEQFF

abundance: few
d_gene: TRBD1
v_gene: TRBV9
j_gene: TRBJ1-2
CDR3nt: TGTGCCAGCAGCCTACGACAGGGGGCCTATGGCTACACCTTC
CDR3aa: CASSLRQGAYGYTF

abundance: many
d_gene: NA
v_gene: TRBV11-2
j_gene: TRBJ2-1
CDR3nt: TGTGCCAGCAGCCCTCAGGCGGACCGCTACAATGAGCAGTTCTTC
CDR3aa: CASSPQADRYNEQFF

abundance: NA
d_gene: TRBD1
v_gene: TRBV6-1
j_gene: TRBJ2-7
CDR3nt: TGTGCCAGCAGTGAGAGGTGGGACAGGGGCGAGCAGTACTTC
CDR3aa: CASSERWDRGEQYF

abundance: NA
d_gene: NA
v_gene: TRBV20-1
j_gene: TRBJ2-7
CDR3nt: TGCAGTGCTGCGACGGGACGGGGAGGCTCCTACGAGCAGTACTTC
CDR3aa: CSAATGRGGSYEQYF

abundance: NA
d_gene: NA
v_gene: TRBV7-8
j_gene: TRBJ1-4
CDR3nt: TGTGCCAGCAGCTTCTTACCGGCAACTAATGAAAAACTGTTTTTT
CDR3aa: CASSFLPATNEKLFF

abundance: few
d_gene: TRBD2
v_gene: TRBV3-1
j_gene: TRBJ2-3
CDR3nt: TGTGCCAGCAGCCAAGATCCACCTAGCGGATTAAGCACAGATACGCAGTATTTT
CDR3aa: CASSQDPPSGLSTDTQYF

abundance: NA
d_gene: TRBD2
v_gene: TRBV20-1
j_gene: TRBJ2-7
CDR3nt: TGCAGTGCCCACTCACCGGGACTAGCGGGAGGGCCGAACGAGCAGTACTTC
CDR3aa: CSAHSPGLAGGPNEQYF

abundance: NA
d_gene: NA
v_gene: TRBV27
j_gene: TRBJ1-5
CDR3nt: TGTGCCAGCACCCCAGGGCGTGATCAGCCCCAGCATTTT
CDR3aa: CASTPGRDQPQHF

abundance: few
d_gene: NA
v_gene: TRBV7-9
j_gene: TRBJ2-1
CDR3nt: TGTGCCAGCAGAATGAGCGGAGCCGGGGGCAATGAGCAGTTCTTC
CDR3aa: CASRMSGAGGNEQFF

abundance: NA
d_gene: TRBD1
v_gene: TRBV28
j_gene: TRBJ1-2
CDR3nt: TGTGCCACCGGGACAGTCAATAACTATGGCTACACCTTC
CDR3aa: CATGTVNNYGYTF

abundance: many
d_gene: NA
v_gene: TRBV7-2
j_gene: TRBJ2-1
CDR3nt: TGTGCCAGCAGCTTTACCAATGAGCAGTTCTTC
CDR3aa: CASSFTNEQFF

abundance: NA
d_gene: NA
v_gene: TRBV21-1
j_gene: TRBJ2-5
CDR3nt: TGTGCCAGCAGCAAAGGGGAGTCTAGCGGAGGTGAAGAGACCCAGTACTTC
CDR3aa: CASSKGESSGGEETQYF

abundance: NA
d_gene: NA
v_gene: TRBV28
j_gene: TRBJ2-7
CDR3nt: TGTGCCAGCAGGGGAGCTAGCGCGCCTTACGAGCAGTACTTC
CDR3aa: CASRGASAPYEQYF